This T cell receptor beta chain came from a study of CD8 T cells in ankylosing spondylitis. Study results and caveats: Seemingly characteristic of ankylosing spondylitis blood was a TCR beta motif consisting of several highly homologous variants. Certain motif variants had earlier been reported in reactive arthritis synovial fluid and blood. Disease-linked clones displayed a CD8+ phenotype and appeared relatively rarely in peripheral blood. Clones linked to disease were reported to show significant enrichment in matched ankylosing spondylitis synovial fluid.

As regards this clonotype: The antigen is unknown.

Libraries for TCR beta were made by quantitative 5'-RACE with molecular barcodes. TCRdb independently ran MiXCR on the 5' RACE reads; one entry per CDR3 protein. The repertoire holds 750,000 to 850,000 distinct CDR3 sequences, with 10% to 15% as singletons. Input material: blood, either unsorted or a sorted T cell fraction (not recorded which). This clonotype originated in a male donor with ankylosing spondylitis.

The CDR3 is CASSALADYNEQFF. The CDR3 coding sequence is TGCGCCAGCAGCGCGCTTGCGGACTACAATGAGCAGTTCTTC. The rearrangement uses TRBV5-1 and TRBJ2-1; D gene ambiguous. The V end lost 4 bases, the J end lost 3 bases, and 11 bases lay between the germline ends. Germline V gene lookup returns CDR1 SGHRS and CDR2 YFSETQ. CDR3 size: 14 residues.